This passage covers 12 T cell receptor beta chains from one sample sequenced in a study of CD8+ T cells in alopecia areata. RNA was extracted and reverse transcribed into cDNA as the sequencing template. Clones were sequenced by immunoSEQ multiplex PCR, and TCRdb holds only the in-frame ones, with some missing. The sample lists about 120,000 clones, about 61% occurring once. The sample was CD4+ T cells sorted from blood. All receptors derive from a human donor in good health.

There are a few counts of this clone. The chain employs TRBV5-4 and TRBJ2-7; D gene uncertain. V lost 0 bases, J lost 3 bases, and 4 bases lay in between. The CDR3 is 12 residues long. The germline V gene has CDR1 SGHNT and CDR2 YYREEE (reference sequence). The chain's CDR3 is CASSLDLYEQYF. As DNA, the CDR3 is TGTGCCAGCAGCTTGGACCTCTACGAGCAGTACTTC.

The V and J genes are TRBV7-9 and TRBJ1-1; D unclear. Germline values: CDR1 SEHNR, CDR2 FQNEAQ (reference sequence). The CDR3 runs 15 residues. The germline V and J ends were trimmed by 4 bases and 0 bases, with 12 bases remaining between them. CDR3 amino acids: CASSSLEHVNTEAFF. CDR3 nucleotide sequence: TGTGCCAGCAGCTCTTTGGAACATGTGAACACTGAAGCTTTCTTT.

The chain recombines TRBV7-2 with TRBJ2-1; maybe TRBD2 (6 bases). The CDR3 totals 14 residues. V shed 3 bases and J shed 7 bases, with 13 bases lying between them. Germline CDR1 and CDR2: SGHTA and FQGNSA. In DNA, the CDR3 is TGTGCCAGCAGCTTGGGGCGGGGTCGAAATGAGCAGTTCTTC. Amino acids: CASSLGRGRNEQFF.

The rearrangement uses TRBV10-2 and TRBJ1-1; TRBD1 might be the D (6 bases). The CDR3 covers 13 residues. The ends were cut back, 3 bases at V and 3 bases at J, with 8 bases in the middle. Germline V gene lookup returns CDR1 WSHSY and CDR2 SAAADI. CDR3 region: CASSDRGYTEAFF. The CDR3 bases are TGCGCCAGCAGTGACAGGGGCTACACTGAAGCTTTCTTT.

The V and J genes are TRBV7-8 and TRBJ2-7; tentative D call: TRBD2 (6 bases). Trimming left V 3 bases short and J 6 bases short, with 9 bases between. Germline V gene lookup returns CDR1 SGHVS and CDR2 FQNEAQ. The CDR3 runs to 12 residues. The CDR3 loop is CASSFSGAEQYF. The CDR3 DNA reads as TGTGCCAGCAGCTTCTCGGGAGCCGAGCAGTACTTC.

The rearrangement uses TRBV27 and TRBJ1-2, with D tentatively TRBD1 (5 bases). With 6 bases removed from V and 4 bases from J, the gap between germline ends came to 18 bases. There are 15 residues in the CDR3. Germline V gives CDR1 MNHEY, CDR2 SMNVEV (reference sequence). Here the CDR3 DNA reads TGTGCCAGCAGCGTAGGGCAGGGCCTCCTCTATGGCTACACCTTC. Residues: CASSVGQGLLYGYTF.

The rearrangement uses TRBV29-1 and TRBJ1-2, with D hard to call. There are 14 residues in the CDR3. V was pared by 2 bases and J by 9 bases, with 19 bases between. Per germline, CDR1 SQVTM and CDR2 ANQGSEA. The CDR3 nucleotides are TGCAGCGTTGAATTCTACGGACGGCCCGGGCGCTACACCTTC. It codes for CSVEFYGRPGRYTF.

The chain recombines TRBV5-1 with TRBJ2-7, with 9 nucleotides matching TRBD1. The V gene end was trimmed by 4 bases and the J gene end by 3 bases; junction bases not matched to a gene: 8. The CDR3 spans 15 residues. Per the germline V gene, CDR1 is SGHRS and CDR2 is YFSETQ. CDR3 loop: CASSRTGQGHYEQYF. The CDR3 DNA reads as TGCGCCAGCAGCCGAACGGGACAGGGCCACTACGAGCAGTACTTC.

The rearrangement links TRBV2 to TRBJ2-4; 7 nucleotides agree with TRBD2. This CDR3 is built from 16 residues. With V trimmed by 3 bases and J by 0 bases, 5 bases remained unmatched. Germline lookup yields CDR1 SNHLY and CDR2 FYNNEI. The CDR3 protein is CASSDSGGLAKNIQYF. The DNA of the CDR3 is TGTGCCAGCAGTGATTCGGGGGGATTAGCCAAAAACATTCAGTACTTC. Full variable domain (remainder filled in from reference TRBV2 and TRBJ2-4): EPEVTQTPSHQVTQMGQEVILRCVPISNHLYFYWYRQILGQKVEFLVSFYNNEISEKSEIFDDQFSVERPDGSNFTLKIRSTKLEDSAMYFCASSDSGGLAKNIQYFGAGTRLSVL.

V and J are TRBV29-1 and TRBJ2-1; 7 bases are a match to TRBD2. The germline V gene has CDR1 SQVTM and CDR2 ANQGSEA. The length of the CDR3 is 13 residues. Germline trimming cut 7 bases from V and 8 bases from J; bases unmatched to any gene: 11. CDR3 sequence: CSAGRDPGDEQFF. The CDR3 DNA is TGCAGCGCGGGGAGGGACCCCGGGGATGAGCAGTTCTTC.

CDR3 loop: CTSSPPVSEETQYF. In nucleotides, the CDR3 is TGCACCAGCAGCCCTCCCGTAAGTGAAGAGACCCAGTACTTC. The chain is built from TRBV1 and TRBJ2-5. TRBV1 is tagged as a pseudogene. This CDR3 has 14 amino acids.

A remark on this clone: The same CDR3 also results from other DNA sequences found in this sample. The chain couples TRBV30 to TRBJ1-5, with TRBD1 matching 10 bases. Trimming took 3 bases from V and 7 from J; bases not matched to a gene: 3. The CDR3 spans 13 residues. Germline values: CDR1 GTSNPN, CDR2 SVGIG (reference sequence). The CDR3 reads CAWRGQGNQPQHF. The DNA for the CDR3 is TGTGCCTGGAGGGGACAGGGGAACCAGCCCCAGCATTTT.